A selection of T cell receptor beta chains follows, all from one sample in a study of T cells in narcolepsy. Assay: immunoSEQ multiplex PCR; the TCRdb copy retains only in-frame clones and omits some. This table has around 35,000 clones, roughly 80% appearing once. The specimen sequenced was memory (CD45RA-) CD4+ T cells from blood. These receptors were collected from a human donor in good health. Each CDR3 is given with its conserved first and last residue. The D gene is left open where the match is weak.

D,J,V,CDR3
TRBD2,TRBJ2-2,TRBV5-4,CASSLVRTSGMVGELFF
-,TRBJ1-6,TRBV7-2,CASSLDSGSPLHF
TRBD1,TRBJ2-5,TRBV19,CASSIGGQGVMGETQYF
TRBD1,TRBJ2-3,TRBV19,CASRPGQVASSTDTQYF
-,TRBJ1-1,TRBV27,CASSSYRVTEAFF
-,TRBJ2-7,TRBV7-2,CASSETGYEQYF
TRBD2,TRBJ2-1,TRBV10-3,CAISEGAGGYSSYNEQFF
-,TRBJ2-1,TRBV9,CASSVEPLGQLNEQFF
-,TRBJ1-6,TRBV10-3,CAISESGGGMPLHF
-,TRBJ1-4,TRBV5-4,CASSRFTGFLNEKLFF
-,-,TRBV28,CASSLRGTQYEQYF
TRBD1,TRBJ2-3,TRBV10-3,CAISPGDRGRGTDTQYF
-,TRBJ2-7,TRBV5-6,CASSTGRTYEQYF
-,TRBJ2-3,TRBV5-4,CASSLGSQGTDTQYF
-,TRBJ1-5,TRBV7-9,CASSFFPPGASQPQHF
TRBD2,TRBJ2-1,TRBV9,CASSVVGLADNEQFF
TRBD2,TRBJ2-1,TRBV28,CASTQQPGLFIF
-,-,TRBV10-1,CATSPCEQYF